The 14 T cell receptor beta chains below all came from one sample that was sequenced in a study of T-cell reconstitution after alpha-beta-depleted transplantation in children. Preparing the TCRbeta library involved the use of unique molecular identifiers. TCRdb redid the calling of the PCR reads with MiXCR, one entry per CDR3 protein. The sample lists around 440,000 distinct CDR3 sequences; approximately 10% were seen once. The starting material was PBMCs, obtained before TCRalphabeta/CD19-depleted stem cell transplant. These TCRs come from a child aged 2 to 10 with inherited bone marrow failure, due to receive a stem cell transplant.

The V call is TRBV28, the J call TRBJ2-7, with D unclear. V was pared by 5 bases and J by 0 bases, with 8 bases between. Germline-derived CDR1 and CDR2 are MDHEN and SYDVKM. This CDR3 has 13 residues. The CDR3 region is CASSDNGSYEQYF. CDR3 bases: TGTGCCAGCAGTGACAACGGCTCCTACGAGCAGTACTTC.

This clonotype came up a few times. The chain is built from TRBV27 and TRBJ2-7; D is unclear. The CDR3 covers 14 residues. With 3 bases removed from V and 1 base from J, the gap between germline ends came to 10 bases. Germline V CDR1 and CDR2: MNHEY, SMNVEV (reference sequence). The CDR3 bases are TGTGCCAGCAGTTTTGGTCCCGTGTCCTACGAGCAGTACTTC. Protein sequence: CASSFGPVSYEQYF.

Many counts were recorded for this clonotype. This sequence joins TRBV20-1 and TRBJ1-1, with no clear D. This CDR3 contains 13 residues. In germline, CDR1 is DFQATT, CDR2 SNEGSKA (reference sequence). V was clipped by 1 base and J by 1 base, with 7 bases between them. CDR3 sequence reads: CSARVPGNTEAFF. CDR3 DNA: TGCAGTGCTAGAGTACCCGGGAACACTGAAGCTTTCTTT.

The rearrangement links TRBV7-2 to TRBJ2-1, with D maybe TRBD2 (5 bases). Trimming stripped 5 bases from V and 4 bases from J, with 15 bases between. The CDR3 has 15 amino acids. Germline CDR1 reads SGHTA; CDR2 reads FQGNSA. The CDR3 sequence: CASSQIDGVYNEQFF. CDR3 coding DNA: TGTGCCAGCAGCCAAATCGACGGGGTATACAATGAGCAGTTCTTC.

This clonotype was observed many times. The rearrangement joins TRBV4-3 to TRBJ2-7; D is uncertain. CDR1 is LGHNA and CDR2 is YSLEER in the germline V gene. The CDR3 contains 17 residues. With 0 bases removed from V and 2 bases from J, the gap between germline ends came to 17 bases. CDR3 residues: CASSQEFLGPMPYEQYF. CDR3 nucleotides: TGCGCCAGCAGCCAAGAATTTCTCGGGCCAATGCCCTACGAGCAGTACTTC.

The rearrangement joins TRBV30 to TRBJ1-1; D is unresolved. Trimming took off 0 bases at V and 4 bases at J, with 6 bases between the two ends. The CDR3 sequence is 12 residues long. Germline V CDR1 and CDR2: GTSNPN, SVGIG (reference sequence). The CDR3 bases are TGTGCCTGGAGTGTAATGGGCACTGAAGCTTTCTTT. Its translation is CAWSVMGTEAFF.

This clonotype was seen repeatedly, ten times or more. V and J are TRBV12-3 or TRBV12-4 and TRBJ2-1; 12 bases fit TRBD2. The trim removed 5 bases at V and 8 bases at J, leaving 4 bases unmatched. The CDR3 has 14 residues. The CDR3 loop reads CASSGTSGWYEQFF. CDR3 sequence (DNA): TGTGCCAGCAGTGGGACTAGCGGGTGGTATGAGCAGTTCTTC.

In its sample, this clonotype was seen many times. This chain connects TRBV15 to TRBJ2-2; perhaps TRBD2 as D (5 bases). Germline CDR1 reads LNHNV; CDR2 reads YYDKDF (reference sequence). The CDR3 spans 14 residues. Deletions cut 0 bases from V and 6 bases from J, with 8 bases between. The CDR3 spells CATSRDWGAGELFF. The CDR3 bases are TGTGCCACCAGCAGAGATTGGGGAGCCGGGGAGCTGTTTTTT.

Only a few counts were recorded for this clonotype. CDR3 protein: CSARENRGANTGELFF. In DNA, the CDR3 is TGCAGTGCTAGAGAAAACAGGGGCGCGAACACCGGGGAGCTGTTTTTT. This sequence joins TRBV20-1 and TRBJ2-2; the match to TRBD1 covers 7 bases. This CDR3 has 16 amino acids. Germline assignment: CDR1 DFQATT and CDR2 SNEGSKA (reference sequence). V trimming: 0 bases; J trimming: 0 bases; junction bases outside the gene matches: 4.

This clonotype was detected many times. V gene TRBV7-9 combines with J gene TRBJ2-7; tentative D call: TRBD1 (6 bases). Germline assignment: CDR1 SEHNR and CDR2 FQNEAQ (reference sequence). The CDR3 is made up of 14 amino acids. Deletions cut 4 bases from V and 2 bases from J, with 12 bases between. Here the CDR3 reads CASSSDRRAYEQYF. CDR3 nucleotides: TGTGCCAGCAGCTCCGACAGGCGCGCCTACGAGCAGTACTTC.

A word on this clonotype: A much larger clone lies a single base off, so this may be a read error. V usage is TRBV7-2 and J usage is TRBJ2-6, with D perhaps matching TRBD2 (5 bases). CDR3 length: 16 amino acids. Per the germline V gene, CDR1 is SGHTA and CDR2 is FQGNSA. The DNA of the CDR3 is TGTGCCAGCAGCTTAGCATCCGGGGTTGAGGCCAACGTCATGACTTTC. Residues: CASSLASGVEANVMTF.

The sample holds a few counts of this clonotype. V is TRBV27 and J is TRBJ2-3; 8 bases agree with TRBD1. The CDR3 has 15 amino acids. The trim removed 6 bases at V and 9 bases at J, leaving 14 bases unmatched. The germline gives CDR1 MNHEY, CDR2 SMNVEV (reference sequence). The CDR3 reads CASRPGQGRAHTQYF. The CDR3, as DNA: TGTGCCAGCAGACCTGGACAGGGCCGGGCCCACACGCAGTATTTT.

Comments on this clonotype: A much larger clonotype is one base distant, so this may be a read error. CDR3 region: CASSAGHSNTEAVF. The CDR3 region has the DNA TGCGCCAGCAGCGCCGGACACTCGAACACTGAAGCTGTCTTT. V gene TRBV5-1 combines with J gene TRBJ1-1, with a tentative D call TRBD1 (5 bases). The CDR3 has 14 amino acids. Germline CDR1 is SGHRS and CDR2 is YFSETQ.

This clonotype was found many times. The chain has TRBV12-3 or TRBV12-4 and TRBJ2-7; 10 nucleotides agree with TRBD2. Unmatched junction bases numbered 7, after V lost 2 bases and J lost 0 bases. This CDR3 has 17 residues. The CDR3 DNA follows: TGTGCCAGCAGTTTACGGCTAGCGGGGGCCCGCTCCTACGAGCAGTACTTC. Protein product: CASSLRLAGARSYEQYF.